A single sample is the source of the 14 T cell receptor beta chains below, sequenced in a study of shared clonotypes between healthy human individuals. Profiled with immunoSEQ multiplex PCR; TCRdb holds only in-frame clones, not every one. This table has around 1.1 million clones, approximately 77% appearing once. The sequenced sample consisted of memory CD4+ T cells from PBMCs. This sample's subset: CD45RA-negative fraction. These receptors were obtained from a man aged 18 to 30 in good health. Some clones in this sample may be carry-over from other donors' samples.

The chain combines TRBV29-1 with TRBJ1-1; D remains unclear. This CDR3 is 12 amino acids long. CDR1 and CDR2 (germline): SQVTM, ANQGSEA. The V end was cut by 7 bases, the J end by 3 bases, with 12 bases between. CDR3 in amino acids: CSAKGTYTEAFF. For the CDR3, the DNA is TGCAGCGCAAAAGGCACTTACACTGAAGCTTTCTTT.

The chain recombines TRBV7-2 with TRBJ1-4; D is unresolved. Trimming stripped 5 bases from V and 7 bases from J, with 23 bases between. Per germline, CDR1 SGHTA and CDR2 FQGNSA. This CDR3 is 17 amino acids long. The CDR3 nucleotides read TGTGCCAGCAGCCAAGCTGGTGTGAGGGCGCAGCTTGAAAAACTGTTTTTT. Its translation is CASSQAGVRAQLEKLFF.

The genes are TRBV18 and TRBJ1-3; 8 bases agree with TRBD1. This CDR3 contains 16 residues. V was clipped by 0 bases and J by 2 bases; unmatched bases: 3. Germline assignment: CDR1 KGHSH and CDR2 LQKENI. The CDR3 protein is CASSPPDRVAGNTIYF. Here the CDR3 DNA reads TGTGCCAGCTCACCACCGGACAGGGTGGCTGGAAACACCATATATTTT. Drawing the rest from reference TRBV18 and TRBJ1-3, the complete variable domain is NAGVMQNPRHLVRRRGQEARLRCSPMKGHSHVYWYRQLPEEGLKFMVYLQKENIIDESGMPKERFSAEFPKEGPSILRIQQVVRGDSAAYFCASSPPDRVAGNTIYFGEGSWLTVV.

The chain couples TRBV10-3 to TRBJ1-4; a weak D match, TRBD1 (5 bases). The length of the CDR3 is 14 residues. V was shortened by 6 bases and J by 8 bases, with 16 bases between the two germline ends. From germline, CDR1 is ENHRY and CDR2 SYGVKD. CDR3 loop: CAIRKGLSGEKLFF. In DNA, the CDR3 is TGTGCCATCAGGAAGGGGCTGAGCGGCGAAAAACTGTTTTTT.

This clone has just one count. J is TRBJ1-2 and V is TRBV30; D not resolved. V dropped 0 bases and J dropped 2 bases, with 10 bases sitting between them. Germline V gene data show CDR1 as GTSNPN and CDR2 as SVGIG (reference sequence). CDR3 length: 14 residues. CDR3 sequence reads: CAWSVLGRNYGYTF. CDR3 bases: TGTGCCTGGAGTGTACTCGGCAGAAACTATGGCTACACCTTC.

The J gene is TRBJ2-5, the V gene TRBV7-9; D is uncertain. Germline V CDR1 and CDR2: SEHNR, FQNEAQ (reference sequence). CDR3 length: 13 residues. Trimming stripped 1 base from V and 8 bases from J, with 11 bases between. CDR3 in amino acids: CASSLGSVTTQYF. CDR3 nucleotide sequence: TGTGCCAGCAGCTTAGGGTCGGTGACCACCCAGTACTTC.

The CDR3 here is CASSPPSGKLFF. The CDR3 DNA follows: TGTGCCAGCTCACCCCCCTCCGGGAAACTGTTTTTT. The V gene is TRBV18, the J gene TRBJ1-4; D is ambiguous. Germline-derived CDR1 and CDR2 are KGHSH and LQKENI. CDR3 length: 12 residues. V was trimmed by 3 bases and J by 11 bases, leaving 10 bases between them.

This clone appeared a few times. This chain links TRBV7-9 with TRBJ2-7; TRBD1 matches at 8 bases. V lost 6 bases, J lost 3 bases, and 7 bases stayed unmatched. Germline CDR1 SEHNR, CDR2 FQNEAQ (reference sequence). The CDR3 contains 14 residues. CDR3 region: CASRPTGEFYEQYF. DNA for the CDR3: TGTGCCAGCAGACCGACAGGGGAGTTCTACGAGCAGTACTTC.

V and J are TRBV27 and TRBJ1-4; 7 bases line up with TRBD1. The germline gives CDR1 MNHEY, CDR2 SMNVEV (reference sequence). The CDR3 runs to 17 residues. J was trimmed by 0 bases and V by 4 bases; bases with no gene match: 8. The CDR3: CASSSGQATATNEKLFF. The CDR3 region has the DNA TGTGCCAGCAGTTCAGGACAGGCAACTGCAACTAATGAAAAACTGTTTTTT. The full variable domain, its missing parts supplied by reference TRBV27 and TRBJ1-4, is EAQVTQNPRYLITVTGKKLTVTCSQNMNHEYMSWYRQDPGLGLRQIYYSMNVEVTDKGDVPEGYKVSRKEKRNFPLILESPSPNQTSLYFCASSSGQATATNEKLFFGSGTQLSVL.

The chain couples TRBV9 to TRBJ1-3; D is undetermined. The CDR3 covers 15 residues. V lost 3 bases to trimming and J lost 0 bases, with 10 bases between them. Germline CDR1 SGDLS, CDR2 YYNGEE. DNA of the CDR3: TGTGCCAGCAGCGGCGAAGTTAACTCTGGAAACACCATATATTTT. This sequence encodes CASSGEVNSGNTIYF.

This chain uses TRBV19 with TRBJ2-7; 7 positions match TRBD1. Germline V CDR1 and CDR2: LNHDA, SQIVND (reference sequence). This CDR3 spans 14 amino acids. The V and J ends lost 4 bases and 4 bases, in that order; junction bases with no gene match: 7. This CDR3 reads CASSTRQGSYEQYF. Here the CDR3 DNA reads TGTGCCAGTAGTACACGACAGGGTAGTTACGAGCAGTACTTC.

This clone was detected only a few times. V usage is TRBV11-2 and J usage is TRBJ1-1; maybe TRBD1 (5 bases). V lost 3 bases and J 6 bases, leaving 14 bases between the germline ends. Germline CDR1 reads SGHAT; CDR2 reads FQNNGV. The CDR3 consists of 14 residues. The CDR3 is CASSFHWGDAEAFF. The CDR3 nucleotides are TGTGCCAGCAGCTTCCATTGGGGCGACGCTGAAGCTTTCTTT.

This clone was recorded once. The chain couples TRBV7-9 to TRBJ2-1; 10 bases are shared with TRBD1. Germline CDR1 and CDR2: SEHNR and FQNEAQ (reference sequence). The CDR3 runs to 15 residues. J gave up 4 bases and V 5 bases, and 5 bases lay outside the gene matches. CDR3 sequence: CASSARTGGYNEQFF. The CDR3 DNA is TGTGCCAGCAGCGCTAGGACAGGGGGTTACAATGAGCAGTTCTTC.

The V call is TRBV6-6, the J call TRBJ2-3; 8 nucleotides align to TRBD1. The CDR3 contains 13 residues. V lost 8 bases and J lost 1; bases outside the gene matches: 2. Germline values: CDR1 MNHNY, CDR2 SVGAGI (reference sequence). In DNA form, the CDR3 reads TGTGCCAGCCTACAGGGGGGCACAGATACGCAGTATTTT. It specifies CASLQGGTDTQYF.